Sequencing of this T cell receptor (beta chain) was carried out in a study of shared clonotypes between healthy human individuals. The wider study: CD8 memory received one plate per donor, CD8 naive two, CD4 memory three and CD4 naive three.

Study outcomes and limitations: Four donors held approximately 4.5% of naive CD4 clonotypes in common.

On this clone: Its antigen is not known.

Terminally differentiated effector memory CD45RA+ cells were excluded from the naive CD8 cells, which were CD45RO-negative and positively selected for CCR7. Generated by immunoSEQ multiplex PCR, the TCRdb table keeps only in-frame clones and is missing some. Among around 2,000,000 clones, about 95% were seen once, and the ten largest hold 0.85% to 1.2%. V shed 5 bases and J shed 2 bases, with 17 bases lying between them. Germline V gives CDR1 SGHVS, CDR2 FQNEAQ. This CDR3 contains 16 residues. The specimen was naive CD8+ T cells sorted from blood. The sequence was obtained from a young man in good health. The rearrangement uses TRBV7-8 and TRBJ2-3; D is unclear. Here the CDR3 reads CASSQTAAATTDTQYF. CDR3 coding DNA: TGTGCCAGCAGCCAAACCGCCGCGGCTACCACAGATACGCAGTATTTT.